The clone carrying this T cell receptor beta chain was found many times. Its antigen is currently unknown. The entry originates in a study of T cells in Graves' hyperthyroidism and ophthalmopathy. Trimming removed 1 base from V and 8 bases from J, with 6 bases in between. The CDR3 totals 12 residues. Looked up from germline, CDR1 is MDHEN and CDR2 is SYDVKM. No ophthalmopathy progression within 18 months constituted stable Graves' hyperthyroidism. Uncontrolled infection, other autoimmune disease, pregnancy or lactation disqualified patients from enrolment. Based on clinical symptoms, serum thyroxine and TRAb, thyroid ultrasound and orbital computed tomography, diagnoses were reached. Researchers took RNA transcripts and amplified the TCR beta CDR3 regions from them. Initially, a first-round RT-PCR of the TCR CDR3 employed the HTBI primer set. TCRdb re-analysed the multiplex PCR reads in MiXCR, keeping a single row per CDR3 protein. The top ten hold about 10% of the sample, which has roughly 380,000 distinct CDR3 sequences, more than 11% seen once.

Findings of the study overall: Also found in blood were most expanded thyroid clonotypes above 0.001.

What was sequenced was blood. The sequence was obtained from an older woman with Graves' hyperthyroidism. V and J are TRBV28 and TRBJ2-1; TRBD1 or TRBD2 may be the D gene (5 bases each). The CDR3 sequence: CASSLLGDEQFF. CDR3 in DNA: TGTGCCAGCAGTTTATTGGGGGATGAGCAGTTCTTC.